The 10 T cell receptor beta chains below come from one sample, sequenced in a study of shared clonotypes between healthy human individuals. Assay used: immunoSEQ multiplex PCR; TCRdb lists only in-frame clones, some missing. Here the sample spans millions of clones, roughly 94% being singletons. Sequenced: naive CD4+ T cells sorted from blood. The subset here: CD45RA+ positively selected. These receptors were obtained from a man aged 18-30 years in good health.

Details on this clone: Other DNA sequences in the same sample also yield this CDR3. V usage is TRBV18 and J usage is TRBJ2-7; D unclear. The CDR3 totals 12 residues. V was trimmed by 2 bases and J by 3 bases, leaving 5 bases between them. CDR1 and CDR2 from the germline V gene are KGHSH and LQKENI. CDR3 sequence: CASSPSRYEQYF. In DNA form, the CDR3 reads TGTGCCAGCTCACCATCGCGCTACGAGCAGTACTTC.

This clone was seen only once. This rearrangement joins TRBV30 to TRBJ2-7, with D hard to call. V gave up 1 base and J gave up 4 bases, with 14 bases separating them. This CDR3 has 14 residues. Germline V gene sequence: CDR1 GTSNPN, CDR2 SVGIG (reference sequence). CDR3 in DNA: TGTGCCTGGAGTGCTTCGAAAGGGTTTTACGAGCAGTACTTC. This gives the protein CAWSASKGFYEQYF.

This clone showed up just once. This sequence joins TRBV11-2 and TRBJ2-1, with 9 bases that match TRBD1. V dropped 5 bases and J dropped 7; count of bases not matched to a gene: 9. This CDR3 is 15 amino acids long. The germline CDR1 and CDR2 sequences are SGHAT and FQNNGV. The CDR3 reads CASSLAGTGRNEQFF. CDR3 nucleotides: TGTGCCAGCAGCCTCGCCGGGACAGGGAGAAATGAGCAGTTCTTC.

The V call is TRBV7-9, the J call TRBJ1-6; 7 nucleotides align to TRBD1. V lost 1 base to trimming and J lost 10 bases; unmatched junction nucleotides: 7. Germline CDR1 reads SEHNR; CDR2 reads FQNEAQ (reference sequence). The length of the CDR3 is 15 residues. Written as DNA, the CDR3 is TGTGCCAGCAGCTTAGGGGGGACAGAGACCTCACCCCTCCACTTT. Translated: CASSLGGTETSPLHF.

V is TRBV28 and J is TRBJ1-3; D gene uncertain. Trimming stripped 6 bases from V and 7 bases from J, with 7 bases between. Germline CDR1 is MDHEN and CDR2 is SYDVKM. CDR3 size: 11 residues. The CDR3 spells CASRRTNTIYF. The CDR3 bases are TGTGCCAGCAGGCGCACGAACACCATATATTTT.

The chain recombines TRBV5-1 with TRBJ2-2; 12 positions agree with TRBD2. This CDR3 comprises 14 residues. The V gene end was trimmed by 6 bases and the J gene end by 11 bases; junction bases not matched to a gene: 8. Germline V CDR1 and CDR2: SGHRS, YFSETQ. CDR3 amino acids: CASNPALAGGELFF. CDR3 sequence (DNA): TGCGCCAGCAATCCGGCACTAGCGGGGGGCGAGCTGTTTTTT. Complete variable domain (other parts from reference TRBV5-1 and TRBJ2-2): KAGVTQTPRYLIKTRGQQVTLSCSPISGHRSVSWYQQTPGQGLQFLFEYFSETQRNKGNFPGRFSGRQFSNSRSEMNVSTLELGDSALYLCASNPALAGGELFFGEGSRLTVL.

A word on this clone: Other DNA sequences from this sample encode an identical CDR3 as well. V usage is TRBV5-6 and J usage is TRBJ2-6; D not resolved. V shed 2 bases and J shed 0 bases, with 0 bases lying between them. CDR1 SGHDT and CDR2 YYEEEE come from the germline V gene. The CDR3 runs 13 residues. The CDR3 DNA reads TGTGCCAGCAGCTTCTCTGGGGCCAACGTCCTGACTTTC. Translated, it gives CASSFSGANVLTF.

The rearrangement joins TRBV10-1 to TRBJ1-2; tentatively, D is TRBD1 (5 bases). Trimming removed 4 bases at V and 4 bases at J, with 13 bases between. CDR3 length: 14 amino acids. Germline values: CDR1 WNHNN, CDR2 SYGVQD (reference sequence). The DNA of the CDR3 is TGCGCCAGCAGTGGGGACCACCTACCCTATGGCTACACCTTC. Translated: CASSGDHLPYGYTF.

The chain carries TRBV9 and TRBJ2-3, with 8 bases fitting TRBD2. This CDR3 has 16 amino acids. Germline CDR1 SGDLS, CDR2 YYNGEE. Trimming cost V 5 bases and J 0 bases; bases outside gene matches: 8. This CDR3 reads CASRGGLAGSTDTQYF. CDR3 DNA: TGTGCCAGCAGAGGGGGGCTAGCGGGTAGCACAGATACGCAGTATTTT.

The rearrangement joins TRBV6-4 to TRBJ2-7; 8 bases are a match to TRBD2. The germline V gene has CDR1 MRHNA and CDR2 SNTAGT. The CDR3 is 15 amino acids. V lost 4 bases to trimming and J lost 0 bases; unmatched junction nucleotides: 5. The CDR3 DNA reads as TGTGCCAGCAGTGCCAGCGGGGGCCGCTCCTACGAGCAGTACTTC. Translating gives CASSASGGRSYEQYF.